The entry that follows covers one TCR beta chain sequence. The target antigen is unknown. This sample was taken from a study of early T cells in non-severe SARS-CoV-2 infection. Study summary: RNA in bulk from unsorted whole blood was sequenced, and chains were unpaired.

V lost 4 bases, J lost 7 bases, and 13 bases stayed unmatched. Germline CDR1 reads SGDLS; CDR2 reads YYNGEE. The CDR3 runs to 16 residues. Unique molecular identifiers were affixed to single, distinct cDNA molecules. TCRdb called the 5' RACE reads again in MiXCR, with one record for every CDR3 protein. The sample records approximately 120,000 distinct CDR3 sequences, 15% being singletons. Study conclusions and caveats: Using VDJdb, the matching emphasized anti-spike CD8 responses while missing private and CD4 specificities.

The V gene is TRBV9, the J gene TRBJ1-2, with 10 bases identical to TRBD1. The sequencing sample was made of whole blood. The receptor's source is an adult who was a healthcare worker with PCR-confirmed SARS-CoV-2 infection or an uninfected control (not recorded which). The DNA for the CDR3 is TGTGCCAGCAGCTCATTCCGGGACAGGGGATTCGGTGGCTACACCTTC. Protein product: CASSSFRDRGFGGYTF.